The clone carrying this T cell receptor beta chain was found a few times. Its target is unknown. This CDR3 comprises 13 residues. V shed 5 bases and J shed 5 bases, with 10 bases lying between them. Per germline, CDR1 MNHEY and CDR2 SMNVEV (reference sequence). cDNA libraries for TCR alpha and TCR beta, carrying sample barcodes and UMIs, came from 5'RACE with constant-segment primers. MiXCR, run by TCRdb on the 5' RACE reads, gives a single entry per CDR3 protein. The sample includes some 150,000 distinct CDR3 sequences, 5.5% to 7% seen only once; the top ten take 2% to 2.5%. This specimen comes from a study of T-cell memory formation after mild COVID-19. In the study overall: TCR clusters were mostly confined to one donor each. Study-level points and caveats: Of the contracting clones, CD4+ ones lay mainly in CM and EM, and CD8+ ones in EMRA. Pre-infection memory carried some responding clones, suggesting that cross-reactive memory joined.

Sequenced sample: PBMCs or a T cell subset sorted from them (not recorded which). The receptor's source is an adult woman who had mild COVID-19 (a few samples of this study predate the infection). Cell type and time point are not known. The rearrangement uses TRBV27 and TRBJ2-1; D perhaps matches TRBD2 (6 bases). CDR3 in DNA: TGTGCCAGCAGTCCGACTAGGCACAATGAGCAGTTCTTC. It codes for CASSPTRHNEQFF.